The rows below give T cell receptor beta chains drawn from one sample of a study of cytotoxic CD8 clonotypes in ibrutinib-treated CLL. The protocol was immunoSEQ multiplex PCR, while the TCRdb copy is restricted to in-frame clones and leaves out a portion. Of more than 6,000 clones detected, around 70% appear once; the ten largest clones hold roughly 29%. This material consisted of PBMCs, taken before ibrutinib treatment. Every receptor here comes from a human donor with chronic lymphocytic leukemia. CDR3s include the opening cysteine and the closing phenylalanine or tryptophan. The D gene is left open where the match is weak. Clone size appears in some rows only: once, few, many, or a class for an expanded clone.

V,size,D,J,DNA,CDR3
TRBV4-1,-,TRBD2,TRBJ2-5,TGCGCCAGCAGCTTAGCGGGAGGCATCCAAGAGACCCAGTACTTC,CASSLAGGIQETQYF
TRBV5-1,-,TRBD2,TRBJ2-7,TGCGCCAGCAGCAATAGCGGGGGGTCCTACGAGCAGTACTTC,CASSNSGGSYEQYF
TRBV27,-,-,TRBJ2-7,TGTGCCAGCAGTTTGGGGGGTTACGAGCAGTACTTC,CASSLGGYEQYF
TRBV15,-,-,TRBJ1-1,TGTGCCACCAGCAGAGAGAACGGACGGGTGGCTTTCTTT,CATSRENGRVAFF
TRBV2,once,-,TRBJ2-1,TGTGCCTCTGGGGACGGGTTCAATGAGCAGTTCTTC,CASGDGFNEQFF
TRBV29-1,-,TRBD2,TRBJ2-1,TGCAGCGTTGAGTCAGCGGGAGCGGGGTCGGGGGAGCAGTTCTTC,CSVESAGAGSGEQFF
TRBV15,-,-,TRBJ1-1,TGTGCCACCAGCTCGAACAGGGTATTTACTGAAGCTTTCTTT,CATSSNRVFTEAFF
TRBV4-2,-,-,TRBJ2-3,TGTGCCAGCAGCCAAGATTACACAGCTCGCACAGATACGCAGTATTTT,CASSQDYTARTDTQYF
TRBV19,-,TRBD2,TRBJ2-1,TGTGCCAGTACACTAGCGGGAGGACTCAATGAGCAGTTCTTC,CASTLAGGLNEQFF
TRBV2,-,TRBD1,TRBJ2-3,TGTGCCAGCAGCCTCCGGGACAGAGGCACAGATACGCAGTATTTT,CASSLRDRGTDTQYF
TRBV4-2,once,-,TRBJ2-7,TGTGCCAGCAGCCAAGGGACGGGTTCAACCTACGAGCAGTACTTC,CASSQGTGSTYEQYF
TRBV23-1,-,-,TRBJ2-2,TGCGCCAGCAGTCAATCGGTGTCCTCGAACACCGGGGAGCTGTTTTTT,CASSQSVSSNTGELFF
TRBV10-3,-,TRBD2,TRBJ2-3,TGTGCCATCTCCAGCGGGGGCGCAGATACGCAGTATTTT,CAISSGGADTQYF
TRBV30,-,-,TRBJ1-3,TGTGCCTGGACGCCCCTCACAGGGTCTGGAAACACCATATATTTT,CAWTPLTGSGNTIYF
TRBV5-1,-,TRBD2,TRBJ2-3,TGCGCCAGCAGCTTGGCCGCGGGGGGGCGGGCAGATACGCAGTATTTT,CASSLAAGGRADTQYF
TRBV15,-,-,TRBJ1-4,TGTGCCACCAGCAGAGGTGTAACAGTTGGAACTAATGAAAAACTGTTTTTT,CATSRGVTVGTNEKLFF
TRBV10-3,once,-,TRBJ1-2,TGTGCCATCAGTGAGGGGGCTCTTTGGGATGGCTACACCTTC,CAISEGALWDGYTF
TRBV19,-,TRBD1,TRBJ1-1,TGTGCCAGCACAGGGGGGTGGACTGAAGCTTTCTTT,CASTGGWTEAFF
TRBV19,-,-,TRBJ2-4,TGTGCCAGTGGTAACCGGGCCAAAAACATTCAGTACTTC,CASGNRAKNIQYF
TRBV6-4,-,-,TRBJ2-1,TGTGCCAGCAGACCGAAGACGGATTACAATGAGCAGTTCTTC,CASRPKTDYNEQFF
TRBV7-9,few,TRBD2,TRBJ2-3,TGTGCCAGCAGCTTAGCCTGGCGGGAGTCGCAGTATTTT,CASSLAWRESQYF
TRBV19,once,-,TRBJ1-2,TGTGCCAGTAGGCCACCCCTCACGGGTGGAAACTATGGCTACACCTTC,CASRPPLTGGNYGYTF
TRBV5-5,-,-,TRBJ2-5,TGTGCCAGCAGCTTGGTTGGCCCCGATCGAGAGACCCAGTACTTC,CASSLVGPDRETQYF
TRBV7-9,-,TRBD1,TRBJ1-4,TGTGCCAGCAGCTCCGGGACAGGGGGCTGGGGTAATGAAAAACTGTTTTTT,CASSSGTGGWGNEKLFF
TRBV5-1,once,-,TRBJ2-1,TGCGCCAGCAGCCCCGGACATTTTCCCTACAATGAGCAGTTCTTC,CASSPGHFPYNEQFF
TRBV18,-,-,TRBJ1-1,TGTGCCACCCAAAAAACGGTGAACACTGAAGCTTTCTTT,CATQKTVNTEAFF
TRBV6-6,-,-,TRBJ2-2,TGTGCCAGCAGCCCAAGGACCGGGGAGCTGTTTTTT,CASSPRTGELFF
TRBV5-5,-,-,TRBJ1-5,TGTGCCAGCAGCCCGGGGGGACCTTATAGCAATCAGCCCCAGCATTTT,CASSPGGPYSNQPQHF
TRBV5-1,once,-,TRBJ1-3,TGCGCCAGTACTCAGGGATTCTCTGGAAACACCATATATTTT,CASTQGFSGNTIYF
TRBV2,-,TRBD2,TRBJ2-7,TGTGCCAGCAGTCTAGCCGGGACTAGCGGGAGAGGCGAGCAGTACTTC,CASSLAGTSGRGEQYF
TRBV21-1,-,-,TRBJ1-3,TGTGCCAGCAGCGACCGGTACTCTGGAAACACCATATATTTT,CASSDRYSGNTIYF
TRBV5-4,-,TRBD1,TRBJ1-6,TGTGCCAGCAGCTACCGGACAGGGAACAATTCACCCCTCCACTTT,CASSYRTGNNSPLHF
TRBV6-4,-,-,TRBJ1-1,TGTGCCAGCAGTGAGTGGGGGGGCACTGAAGCTTTCTTT,CASSEWGGTEAFF
TRBV28,-,TRBD1,TRBJ1-3,TGTGCCAGCAGTCCCACAGGGGGCGGAAACACCATATATTTT,CASSPTGGGNTIYF
TRBV14,-,-,TRBJ2-1,TGTGCCAGCAGCCAAGAATCGCGGGGTGGGGAGCAGTTCTTC,CASSQESRGGEQFF
TRBV9,-,-,TRBJ2-1,TGTGCCAGCAGCGTACTAGGGAATGGCTACAATGAGCAGTTCTTC,CASSVLGNGYNEQFF
TRBV7-9,-,TRBD2,TRBJ2-7,TGTGCCAGCCATGGACTAGCGGTCTACGAGCAGTACTTC,CASHGLAVYEQYF
TRBV5-1,-,-,TRBJ2-7,TGCGCCAGCAGCTTGGACAGGGCCAGGGTACAGCAGTACTTC,CASSLDRARVQQYF
TRBV4-2,-,-,TRBJ1-1,TGTGCCAGCAGCTTAGGATGGACGGGGCCGAACACTGAAGCTTTCTTT,CASSLGWTGPNTEAFF
TRBV6-1,-,-,TRBJ1-2,TGTGCCAGCAGCCCACAGGAGCAATATGGCTACACCTTC,CASSPQEQYGYTF
TRBV28,-,-,TRBJ1-2,TGTGCCAGCAGTTTAATGCCCCCGCGGGCTTTCATTGGCTACACCTTC,CASSLMPPRAFIGYTF
TRBV13,once,-,TRBJ1-2,TGTGCCAGCAGCTTAGTCCAAGGGAAATATGGCTACACCTTC,CASSLVQGKYGYTF
TRBV4-2,-,TRBD2,TRBJ2-1,TGTGCCAGCAGCCCCGCCCCAGCGCGGGAGGGTGAGCAGTTCTTC,CASSPAPAREGEQFF
TRBV30,-,-,TRBJ2-7,TGTGCCTGGAGTAAGAGATTTTTCTACGAGCAGTACTTC,CAWSKRFFYEQYF
TRBV10-3,few,-,TRBJ2-3,TGTGCCACTTCCCTTTCGGTTGGACACTACACAGATACGCAGTATTTT,CATSLSVGHYTDTQYF
TRBV6-1,-,TRBD1,TRBJ1-2,TGTGCCAGCAGTGTATCCGGGACAGGGATGAACTATGGCTACACCTTC,CASSVSGTGMNYGYTF
TRBV4-1,-,-,TRBJ2-5,TGCGCCAGCAGCCAAGGGTTGGGGGGGCCGGGAGAGACCCAGTACTTC,CASSQGLGGPGETQYF
TRBV30,-,-,TRBJ1-2,TGTGCCTGGAGCCGCAGCTACGATGGCTACACCTTC,CAWSRSYDGYTF
TRBV14,few,-,TRBJ1-1,TGTGCCAGCAGCCGTGGCCTAAGGTCTGAAGCTTTCTTT,CASSRGLRSEAFF